This T cell receptor beta chain came from a study of cytomegalovirus exposure and HLA in healthy donors. The PCR employed 60 Vbeta primers together with 13 Jbeta primers. Here immunoSEQ multiplex PCR was the method, and the copy in TCRdb shows in-frame clones only, minus some. The profile shows roughly 120,000 clones, 80% to 85% of them singletons. The V and J ends lost 3 bases and 4 bases, in that order; junction bases with no gene match: 10. From germline, CDR1 is KGHSH and CDR2 LQKENI. CDR3 length: 16 residues. What was sequenced was PBMCs. This chain uses TRBV18 with TRBJ2-7; 9 bases fit TRBD2. The clonotype was recovered from a woman aged 25 to 39 in good health and CMV-seronegative. CDR3 coding DNA: TGTGCCAGCTCACCGACTAATAGCGGGAGTGGGTACGAGCAGTACTTC. Its translation is CASSPTNSGSGYEQYF.